These 10 T cell receptor beta chains came from one sample sequenced in a study of Ad26.COV2.S vaccination and SARS-CoV-2 variants. Assay: immunoSEQ multiplex PCR; the TCRdb copy retains only in-frame clones and omits some. Here the sample spans about 500,000 clones, roughly nine tenths being singletons. Treatment specified: approximately 18 received Ad26.COV2.S at low or high dose, single or two shots; about 5 received placebo; per-sample allocation not given. Samples analyzed were those drawn on day 63 after the first vaccine or placebo injection. The sample was peripheral blood, taken in a trial of Ad26.COV2.S vaccine versus placebo. These receptors all stem from a person between 18 and 59 years old who received the Ad26.COV2.S COVID-19 vaccine or a placebo.

This chain uses TRBV24-1 with TRBJ2-1; the D is unclear. Trimming stripped 12 bases from V and 0 bases from J, with 5 bases between. The CDR3 is 11 residues long. Germline lookup yields CDR1 KGHDR and CDR2 SFDVKD. The CDR3 spells CAPSSYNEQFF. The CDR3 nucleotides are TGTGCCCCGAGCTCCTACAATGAGCAGTTCTTC.

The V and J genes are TRBV6-2 or TRBV6-3 and TRBJ2-1; D remains unclear. CDR3 length equals 15 residues. Germline values: CDR1 MNHEY, CDR2 SVGEGT. Trimming took off 0 bases at V and 1 base at J, with 7 bases between the two ends. DNA for the CDR3: TGTGCCAGCAGTTACTCCCATTTTTCCTACAATGAGCAGTTCTTC. Encoded protein: CASSYSHFSYNEQFF.

J is TRBJ1-1 and V is TRBV7-2, with TRBD1 identical over 9 bases. The CDR3 totals 16 residues. Germline V gene data show CDR1 as SGHTA and CDR2 as FQGNSA. V lost 0 bases and J lost 3; bases outside the gene matches: 5. The chain's CDR3 is CASSLAGTGLYTEAFF. In DNA form, the CDR3 reads TGTGCCAGCAGCTTAGCGGGGACAGGGCTATACACTGAAGCTTTCTTT.

The V call is TRBV7-9, the J call TRBJ2-1, with 7 bases identical to TRBD2. In germline, CDR1 is SEHNR, CDR2 FQNEAQ (reference sequence). The CDR3 is 16 amino acids. V lost 5 bases, J lost 3 bases, and 10 bases stayed unmatched. For the CDR3, the DNA is TGTGCCAGCAGCGGTAGAGAAGCGGGGTTCTACAATGAGCAGTTCTTC. Amino acids: CASSGREAGFYNEQFF.

This rearrangement joins TRBV5-1 to TRBJ2-2; D is unresolved. Germline V lookup: CDR1 SGHRS, CDR2 YFSETQ. Deletions cut 5 bases from V and 4 bases from J, with 6 bases between. The CDR3 length is 12 residues. CDR3: CASRTGTGELFF. CDR3 bases: TGCGCCAGCAGGACGGGCACCGGGGAGCTGTTTTTT.

J is TRBJ1-2 and V is TRBV7-2, with 12 nucleotides matching TRBD1. Losses at the gene ends were 5 bases for V and 7 bases for J; bases not matched to a gene: 5. The V gene's germline CDR1 is SGHTA and CDR2 FQGNSA. This CDR3 region has 14 residues. CDR3 DNA sequence: TGTGCCAGCAGCCTGGGACAGGGGGCCATTGGCTACACCTTC. The encoded protein is CASSLGQGAIGYTF.

The chain links TRBV2 to TRBJ1-2; D unresolved. V gave up 3 bases and J gave up 8 bases, with 13 bases separating them. CDR1 and CDR2 from the germline V gene are SNHLY and FYNNEI. This CDR3 has 13 amino acids. The DNA for the CDR3 is TGTGCCAGCAGTGATAGCACACCGTCCGGCTACACCTTC. It encodes CASSDSTPSGYTF.

The CDR3 here is CASSQGTSGYEQYF. DNA of the CDR3: TGTGCCAGCAGCCAAGGGACTAGCGGTTACGAGCAGTACTTC. The chain carries TRBV14 and TRBJ2-7; 10 bases fit TRBD2. Unmatched junction bases numbered 1, after V lost 1 base and J lost 4 bases. Germline CDR1 SGHDN, CDR2 FVKESK. The CDR3 length is 14 residues.

The V and J genes are TRBV7-6 and TRBJ1-1; tentative D call: TRBD1 (5 bases). There are 12 residues in the CDR3. Germline V lookup: CDR1 SGHVS, CDR2 FNYEAQ. Trimming cost V 5 bases and J 6 bases, with 10 bases left between them. The CDR3 protein is CASSARVSEAFF. The CDR3 nucleotides are TGTGCCAGCAGCGCCAGGGTCTCTGAAGCTTTCTTT.

The chain recombines TRBV2 with TRBJ2-1; D might be TRBD1 or TRBD2, each matching 5 bases. The V end was cut by 9 bases, the J end by 0 bases, with 12 bases between. The CDR3 is 14 residues long. Germline CDR1 reads SNHLY; CDR2 reads FYNNEI. The CDR3 region is CARGTLSSYNEQFF. CDR3 in DNA: TGTGCCAGAGGGACCCTCAGCTCCTACAATGAGCAGTTCTTC.